This entry lists 32 T cell receptor beta chains sequenced from one sample in a study of blood T cell repertoires in COVID-19. Profiling relied on immunoSEQ multiplex PCR, and the TCRdb table lists in-frame clones only, not all of them. The sample consists of under 400,000 clones, 86% of them appearing once. The material sequenced was PBMCs or T cells enriched from blood (not recorded which). The source of these receptors is a woman aged 40 to 49 with acute COVID-19.

The chain has TRBV5-4 and TRBJ2-5, with 8 nucleotides matching TRBD1. This CDR3 comprises 15 residues. The V and J ends lost 3 bases and 3 bases, in that order; junction bases with no gene match: 7. Germline V gives CDR1 SGHNT, CDR2 YYREEE (reference sequence). CDR3 in amino acids: CASSSTGTGEETQYF. In DNA form, the CDR3 reads TGTGCCAGCAGCTCAACAGGGACAGGAGAAGAGACCCAGTACTTC.

This chain joins TRBV6-1 and TRBJ2-7; a weak D match, TRBD2 (6 bases). This CDR3 contains 15 residues. Germline CDR1 is MNHNS and CDR2 is SASEGT. With 1 base removed from V and 2 bases from J, the gap between germline ends came to 12 bases. The CDR3 sequence: CASSEDLASTYEQYF. The CDR3, as DNA: TGTGCCAGCAGTGAAGATCTAGCGAGCACCTACGAGCAGTACTTC.

This clone was recorded only once. The chain has TRBV10-3 and TRBJ1-1; D uncertain. Between the trimmed V and J ends, which lost 0 bases and 8 bases, there was a span of 13 bases. CDR1 and CDR2 (germline): ENHRY, SYGVKD. The CDR3 sequence is 14 residues long. CDR3 coding DNA: TGTGCCATCAGTGAGTCGATCCCCGCTATGGAAGCTTTCTTT. Amino acids: CAISESIPAMEAFF.

This chain connects TRBV15 to TRBJ2-3; tentatively, D is TRBD2 (5 bases). Trimming removed 7 bases from V and 6 bases from J, with 17 bases in between. There are 14 residues in the CDR3. Germline CDR1 is LNHNV and CDR2 is YYDKDF (reference sequence). The CDR3 sequence: CATTKEPGSDTQYF. CDR3 bases: TGTGCCACCACCAAAGAGCCGGGGTCGGATACGCAGTATTTT. The complete variable domain, with remaining parts taken from reference TRBV15 and TRBJ2-3, reads DAMVIQNPRYQVTQFGKPVTLSCSQTLNHNVMYWYQQKSSQAPKLLFHYYDKDFNNEADTPDNFQSRRPNTSFCFLDIRSPGLGDTAMYLCATTKEPGSDTQYFGPGTRLTVL.

The chain employs TRBV9 and TRBJ2-3; TRBD2 matches at 15 bases. Germline V gene data show CDR1 as SGDLS and CDR2 as YYNGEE. J was trimmed by 6 bases and V by 4 bases; bases with no gene match: 6. The CDR3 extends over 16 amino acids. The DNA of the CDR3 is TGTGCCAGCAGCCCCCGGACTAGCGGGAGGGTTGATACGCAGTATTTT. It specifies CASSPRTSGRVDTQYF.

The gene calls are TRBV25-1 and TRBJ2-2; D is undetermined. CDR1 MGHDK and CDR2 SYGVNS come from the germline V gene. V was cut by 2 bases and J by 0 bases, with 7 bases left in between. The CDR3 has 15 amino acids. In nucleotides, the CDR3 is TGTGCCAGCAGTGAAGTTACAGCGAACACCGGGGAGCTGTTTTTT. Its protein is CASSEVTANTGELFF.

The chain uses TRBV5-1 and TRBJ1-2, with 7 nucleotides matching TRBD1. The CDR3 length is 14 residues. Germline CDR1 and CDR2: SGHRS and YFSETQ. With V trimmed by 0 bases and J by 4 bases, 3 bases remained unmatched. The CDR3 loop is CASSLEGQRYGYTF. The DNA for the CDR3 is TGCGCCAGCAGCTTGGAGGGACAGCGCTATGGCTACACCTTC. The complete variable domain, with remaining parts taken from reference TRBV5-1 and TRBJ1-2, reads KAGVTQTPRYLIKTRGQQVTLSCSPISGHRSVSWYQQTPGQGLQFLFEYFSETQRNKGNFPGRFSGRQFSNSRSEMNVSTLELGDSALYLCASSLEGQRYGYTFGSGTRLTVV.

The chain uses TRBV11-2 and TRBJ2-3; 11 bases are shared with TRBD2. The CDR3 loop spans 15 amino acids. Germline trimming cut 1 base from V and 6 bases from J; bases unmatched to any gene: 3. The germline V gene encodes CDR1 SGHAT and CDR2 FQNNGV. For the CDR3, the DNA is TGTGCCAGCAGCTTAGCATCTAGCGGGAGGGATACGCAGTATTTT. Amino acids: CASSLASSGRDTQYF.

CDR3 DNA: TGTGCCAGCAGCTTAGAACTAGCGGGAACCGGGGAGCTGTTTTTT. It yields the protein CASSLELAGTGELFF. The V gene is TRBV7-2, the J gene TRBJ2-2; 10 nucleotides line up with TRBD2. The CDR3 runs 15 residues. The ends lost 1 base at V and 5 bases at J; junction bases unmatched: 1. The germline gives CDR1 SGHTA, CDR2 FQGNSA.

The chain employs TRBV5-4 and TRBJ2-7; 7 nucleotides agree with TRBD2. Germline V gene lookup returns CDR1 SGHNT and CDR2 YYREEE (reference sequence). The CDR3 consists of 19 residues. V was clipped by 4 bases and J by 1 base; unmatched bases: 20. The chain's CDR3 is CASSPAPSRGGSRSYEQYF. CDR3 nucleotides: TGTGCCAGCAGCCCCGCCCCCTCACGGGGCGGGAGTAGGTCCTACGAGCAGTACTTC.

Concerning this clone itself: At the DNA level, this CDR3 is encoded by other sequences in the same sample as well. V usage is TRBV4-1 and J usage is TRBJ2-1; TRBD2 matches at 8 bases. The V gene end was trimmed by 2 bases and the J gene end by 3 bases; junction bases not matched to a gene: 0. Per the germline V gene, CDR1 is MGHRA and CDR2 is YSYEKL. This CDR3 has 14 residues. Here the CDR3 DNA reads TGCGCCAGCAGCCAACTAGCGGGCTACAATGAGCAGTTCTTC. This codes for CASSQLAGYNEQFF.

This clone was found once. V and J are TRBV7-2 and TRBJ2-1; 10 bases fit TRBD2. The CDR3 contains 16 residues. The germline gives CDR1 SGHTA, CDR2 FQGNSA. V dropped 5 bases and J dropped 0; count of bases not matched to a gene: 4. In DNA form, the CDR3 reads TGTGCCAGCAGCCGTAGCGGGGGGAACTCCTACAATGAGCAGTTCTTC. Amino acid sequence: CASSRSGGNSYNEQFF. Full variable domain (rest looked up from reference TRBV7-2 and TRBJ2-1): GAGVSQSPSNKVTEKGKDVELRCDPISGHTALYWYRQSLGQGLEFLIYFQGNSAPDKSGLPSDRFSAERTGGSVSTLTIQRTQQEDSAVYLCASSRSGGNSYNEQFFGPGTRLTVL.

This chain joins TRBV7-9 and TRBJ1-2; no clear D gene. Germline CDR1 and CDR2: SEHNR and FQNEAQ (reference sequence). This CDR3 region has 13 residues. V lost 2 bases and J lost 6, with 10 bases in between. The CDR3 here is CASSLNSMDGYTF. In nucleotides, the CDR3 is TGTGCCAGCAGCTTAAACAGTATGGATGGCTACACCTTC.

The CDR3 DNA sequence: TGTGCCAGCAGTCCCCCCGGAGTTCGAGCTTTCTTT. It encodes CASSPPGVRAFF. The V call is TRBV12-3 or TRBV12-4, the J call TRBJ1-1, with D unclear. V dropped 5 bases and J dropped 10 bases, with 14 bases sitting between them. The CDR3 runs to 12 residues.

Notes on this clone: The junction does not match germline at one end; this may be a read error. The V and J genes are TRBV7-2 and TRBJ2-2, with 14 bases identical to TRBD2. Germline-derived CDR1 and CDR2 are SGHTA and FQGNSA. The CDR3 consists of 18 residues. This CDR3 is CASSIAPTSGRADGELFF. For the CDR3, the DNA is TGTGCCAGCAGCATAGCCCCGACTAGCGGGAGGGCCGACGGGGAGCTGTTTTTT.

V is TRBV7-2 and J is TRBJ1-2; 10 bases align to TRBD1. The length of the CDR3 is 15 residues. Germline-derived CDR1 and CDR2 are SGHTA and FQGNSA. V dropped 1 base and J dropped 6; count of bases not matched to a gene: 5. CDR3 in amino acids: CASSLVGTGVDGYTF. The CDR3 DNA reads as TGTGCCAGCAGCTTAGTAGGGACAGGGGTGGATGGCTACACCTTC.

This clone was detected only once. The chain carries TRBV23-1 and TRBJ1-2, with 7 bases that match TRBD1. TRBV23-1 is identified as an open reading frame with a role that is uncertain. With V trimmed by 6 bases and J by 3 bases, 4 bases remained unmatched. This CDR3 region has 13 residues. The CDR3 nucleotides read TGCGCCAGCAGATACAGGGGATACTATGGCTACACCTTC. Translated: CASRYRGYYGYTF.

The rearrangement links TRBV2 to TRBJ2-3; D is possibly TRBD2 (5 bases). The ends were cut back, 8 bases at V and 7 bases at J, with 13 bases in the middle. Germline V gene lookup returns CDR1 SNHLY and CDR2 FYNNEI. The CDR3 has 12 residues. CDR3 nucleotides: TGTGCCAGCTGTGTCCAGCGGTATACGCAGTATTTT. This sequence encodes CASCVQRYTQYF.

The chain links TRBV19 to TRBJ2-7; TRBD2 is a possible D gene (6 bases). Deletions cut 5 bases from V and 6 bases from J, with 20 bases between. Germline V gives CDR1 LNHDA, CDR2 SQIVND (reference sequence). This CDR3 contains 15 residues. CDR3 sequence reads: CASSFSAGLVGEQYF. DNA for the CDR3: TGTGCCAGTAGTTTTTCCGCGGGGCTTGTGGGCGAGCAGTACTTC.

The gene calls are TRBV29-1 and TRBJ2-7, with D unclear. The CDR3 sequence is 12 residues long. The V and J ends lost 4 bases and 3 bases respectively, with 10 bases between them. The germline V gene has CDR1 SQVTM and CDR2 ANQGSEA. The CDR3 region is CSVGGLYYEQYF. CDR3 nucleotide sequence: TGCAGCGTTGGTGGCTTGTACTACGAGCAGTACTTC.

The V call is TRBV15, the J call TRBJ2-5, with TRBD1 matching 11 bases. The V gene end was trimmed by 6 bases and the J gene end by 4 bases; junction bases not matched to a gene: 4. Per the germline V gene, CDR1 is LNHNV and CDR2 is YYDKDF (reference sequence). The CDR3 is 14 amino acids. For the CDR3, the DNA is TGTGCCACCAGACGGGACAGGGGGGCAGAGACCCAGTACTTC. It translates to CATRRDRGAETQYF.

A remark on this clone: The junction departs from germline at one end; a sequencing error may be responsible. The CDR3 DNA reads TGTGCCAGCTCACCACAGGACACCCCATCTGTCTTC. This gives the protein CASSPQDTPSVF. The chain combines TRBV18 with TRBJ1-2; TRBD1 is a possible D gene (5 bases). The CDR3 consists of 12 residues. The germline V gene encodes CDR1 KGHSH and CDR2 LQKENI.

The J gene is TRBJ2-1, the V gene TRBV7-2; TRBD1 might be the D (5 bases). CDR1 is SGHTA and CDR2 is FQGNSA in the germline V gene. V lost 0 bases and J 2 bases, leaving 11 bases between the germline ends. CDR3 length: 16 residues. CDR3 DNA sequence: TGTGCCAGCAGCTTAGCTGGCTCAGGGACCTACAATGAGCAGTTCTTC. It translates to CASSLAGSGTYNEQFF.

The chain carries TRBV24-1 and TRBJ1-2, with D possibly matching TRBD1 (5 bases). Germline CDR1 reads KGHDR; CDR2 reads SFDVKD. Trimming removed 5 bases at V and 4 bases at J, with 10 bases between. The CDR3 runs to 13 residues. The DNA of the CDR3 is TGTGCCACCAGTGGGGCCCAGGGCTATGGCTACACCTTC. Translation: CATSGAQGYGYTF.

As to this clone: In the same sample, other DNA sequences code for this CDR3. The genes are TRBV6-5 and TRBJ1-6; D is unresolved. Germline assignment: CDR1 MNHEY and CDR2 SVGAGI. The CDR3 covers 13 residues. With 5 bases removed from V and 4 bases from J, the gap between germline ends came to 6 bases. CDR3 region: CASSREYNSPLHF. The CDR3 DNA reads as TGTGCCAGCAGTCGAGAGTATAATTCACCCCTCCACTTT.

The genes are TRBV5-1 and TRBJ2-1; 7 bases fit TRBD2. This CDR3 is 13 amino acids long. Trimming removed 3 bases from V and 6 bases from J; junction bases left unmatched: 3. Germline CDR1 and CDR2: SGHRS and YFSETQ. CDR3 residues: CASSSLAFNEQFF. The DNA of the CDR3 is TGCGCCAGCAGCTCACTAGCGTTCAATGAGCAGTTCTTC.

The count of this clone is one. The rearrangement links TRBV6-6 to TRBJ1-5; D is undetermined. V was trimmed by 6 bases and J by 5 bases, leaving 20 bases between them. Germline CDR1 is MNHNY and CDR2 is SVGAGI (reference sequence). The CDR3 is 16 amino acids. DNA for the CDR3: TGTGCCAGCAGCTGGCCGAGGGCTCAGCTAGATCAGCCCCAGCATTTT. It is translated as CASSWPRAQLDQPQHF.

This chain links TRBV5-1 with TRBJ2-7; D uncertain. The CDR3 spans 14 residues. V lost 4 bases, J lost 5 bases, and 16 bases lay in between. CDR1 is SGHRS, CDR2 YFSETQ, per germline. The CDR3 DNA reads as TGCGCCAGCAGCCCCGACGGAGTGTTCGACGAGCAGTACTTC. Translating it yields CASSPDGVFDEQYF.

The chain combines TRBV25-1 with TRBJ2-1, with a possible D match to TRBD2 (7 bases). CDR3 size: 15 residues. The germline gives CDR1 MGHDK, CDR2 SYGVNS. V lost 0 bases, J lost 5 bases, and 11 bases lay in between. In nucleotides, the CDR3 is TGTGCCAGCAGTGAATATGGGAGGGGGGACAATGAGCAGTTCTTC. Its translation: CASSEYGRGDNEQFF.

The V gene is TRBV15, the J gene TRBJ1-2; D might be TRBD1 (6 bases). From germline, CDR1 is LNHNV and CDR2 YYDKDF (reference sequence). Trimming left V 0 bases short and J 7 bases short, with 12 bases between. The CDR3 is 14 residues long. In DNA, the CDR3 is TGTGCCACCAGCAGAGACAGGGGAATGGGTGGCTACACCTTC. As protein: CATSRDRGMGGYTF.

This clone was seen more than once but under ten times. The chain carries TRBV5-5 and TRBJ1-3; D not resolved. Trimming cost V 2 bases and J 0 bases, with 15 bases left between them. CDR1 is SGHKS, CDR2 YYEKEE, per germline (reference sequence). There are 17 residues in the CDR3. The CDR3 reads CASSLLAGAYSGNTIYF. For the CDR3, the DNA is TGTGCCAGCAGCTTACTAGCAGGAGCCTACTCTGGAAACACCATATATTTT.

The chain couples TRBV5-1 to TRBJ1-1, with 8 bases matching TRBD1. The J segment lost 0 bases and the V segment lost 0 bases, leaving 7 bases of the junction unmatched. The germline gives CDR1 SGHRS, CDR2 YFSETQ. The CDR3 totals 17 residues. The CDR3 region is CASSLGQGLPMNTEAFF. CDR3 sequence (DNA): TGCGCCAGCAGCTTGGGACAGGGGCTCCCAATGAACACTGAAGCTTTCTTT.